This T cell receptor (beta chain) appears in the sequencing data of a study of T cells after yellow fever vaccination. Whole-study results and caveats: Booster sampling recovered most clones from primary vaccination (approximately 97% CD4, around 88% CD8).

TCRdb used MiXCR to reprocess the 5' RACE reads, holding one entry per CDR3 protein. The table has about 150,000 distinct CDR3 sequences, about 6.2% seen once. Ten or more counts support this clonotype. The target antigen is unknown. V was shortened by 3 bases and J by 6 bases, with 11 bases between the two germline ends. The germline V gene encodes CDR1 SEHNR and CDR2 FQNEAQ (reference sequence). This CDR3 contains 14 residues. This TCR came from a man between 18 and 35 years old who received the YFV17D yellow fever vaccine. This specimen was CD4+ T cells sorted from PBMCs, taken on the day of the first yellow fever vaccination. V usage is TRBV7-9 and J usage is TRBJ2-2; D remains ambiguous. Here the CDR3 DNA reads TGTGCCAGCAGCTTGCAAGGGTCTTCCGGGGAGCTGTTTTTT. Encoded protein: CASSLQGSSGELFF.